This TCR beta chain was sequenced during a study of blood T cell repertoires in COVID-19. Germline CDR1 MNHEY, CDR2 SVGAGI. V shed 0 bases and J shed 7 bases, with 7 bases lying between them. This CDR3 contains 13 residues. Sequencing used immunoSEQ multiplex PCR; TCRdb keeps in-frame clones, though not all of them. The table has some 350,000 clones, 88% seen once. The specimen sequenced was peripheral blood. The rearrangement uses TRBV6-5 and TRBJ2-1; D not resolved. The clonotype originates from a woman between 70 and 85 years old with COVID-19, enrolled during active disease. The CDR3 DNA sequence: TGTGCCAGCAGTTACTCGATAGAAAATGAGCAGTTCTTC. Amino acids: CASSYSIENEQFF.